This T cell receptor beta chain comes out of a study of somatic mutations in cytotoxic T cells in rheumatoid arthritis. Findings and caveats of the study: For rheumatoid arthritis patients, the slight TRBV07 underrepresentation lacked multiple-comparison adjustment. In rheumatoid arthritis patients, unlike healthy controls, CD8+ clonality rose with age.

About this clone itself: Its antigen is still unknown.

With 2 bases clipped from V and 5 bases from J, the junction kept 5 bases outside the gene matches. The germline V gene encodes CDR1 SGHTA and CDR2 FQGTGA. The CDR3 is 15 amino acids. The repertoire was sequenced with immunoSEQ multiplex PCR; TCRdb's copy has only in-frame clones and lacks some. The sample yields about 10,000 clones, around 81% seen once. The sequenced material came from CD8+ T cells sorted from blood. This rearrangement joins TRBV7-3 to TRBJ2-5, with 10 nucleotides matching TRBD2. The receptor was isolated from a woman aged 45 to 65 in good health. The CDR3 sequence is CASSLLAGGKETQYF. The CDR3 DNA is TGTGCCAGCAGCTTATTAGCGGGAGGAAAGGAGACCCAGTACTTC.